These 20 T cell receptor beta chains were sequenced from one sample in a study of cytotoxic CD8 clonotypes in ibrutinib-treated CLL. Profiled with immunoSEQ multiplex PCR; TCRdb holds only in-frame clones, not every one. The sample consists of around 310,000 clones, approximately 80% of them appearing once. The input for sequencing was PBMCs, taken before ibrutinib treatment. The receptor source for this set is a human donor with chronic lymphocytic leukemia.

The gene calls are TRBV10-3 and TRBJ2-7, with D perhaps assigned TRBD1 or TRBD2 (6 bases each). Germline V CDR1 and CDR2: ENHRY, SYGVKD. This CDR3 comprises 17 residues. Trimming shortened V by 6 bases and J by 1 base, and 22 bases separated the two germline ends. CDR3 coding DNA: TGTGCCATCAGGACAGGAGAGGGACGGGAGTCTTCCTACGAGCAGTACTTC. Translating gives CAIRTGEGRESSYEQYF.

V and J are TRBV27 and TRBJ2-1; D perhaps matches TRBD2 (5 bases). This CDR3 spans 13 amino acids. V was clipped by 3 bases and J by 6 bases, with 9 bases between them. The germline V gene encodes CDR1 MNHEY and CDR2 SMNVEV (reference sequence). In nucleotides, the CDR3 is TGTGCCAGCAGTTTTGGACTGAGCAATGAGCAGTTCTTC. This translates into CASSFGLSNEQFF.

V and J are TRBV9 and TRBJ2-1, with 7 bases matching TRBD1. The CDR3 contains 16 residues. With 4 bases clipped from V and 2 bases from J, the junction kept 9 bases outside the gene matches. CDR1 is SGDLS, CDR2 YYNGEE, per germline. The CDR3 here is CASSLQGGPAYNEQFF. CDR3 nucleotide sequence: TGTGCCAGCAGCCTCCAAGGGGGCCCGGCCTACAATGAGCAGTTCTTC. Full variable domain (remainder filled in from reference TRBV9 and TRBJ2-1): DSGVTQTPKHLITATGQRVTLRCSPRSGDLSVYWYQQSLDQGLQFLIQYYNGEERAKGNILERFSAQQFPDLHSELNLSSLELGDSALYFCASSLQGGPAYNEQFFGPGTRLTVL.

In nucleotides, the CDR3 is TGTGCCAGCAGTGACCCCCGCCAGGATGACAAAGGAAACACCATATATTTT. It encodes CASSDPRQDDKGNTIYF. J is TRBJ1-3 and V is TRBV25-1; no definite D call. Trimming took off 3 bases at V and 4 bases at J, with 19 bases between the two ends. This CDR3 comprises 17 residues. The germline gives CDR1 MGHDK, CDR2 SYGVNS.

V is TRBV15 and J is TRBJ1-1; D is ambiguous. The CDR3 extends over 14 amino acids. V was clipped by 6 bases and J by 3 bases, with 14 bases between them. CDR1 and CDR2 (germline): LNHNV, YYDKDF (reference sequence). The DNA of the CDR3 is TGTGCCACCAGTAACAATGGAGGAGACACTGAAGCTTTCTTT. It is translated as CATSNNGGDTEAFF.

This clone has a single count. V and J are TRBV5-4 and TRBJ1-4; 8 nucleotides match TRBD1. The CDR3 is made up of 16 amino acids. V was clipped by 4 bases and J by 4 bases; unmatched bases: 9. Germline V gives CDR1 SGHNT, CDR2 YYREEE (reference sequence). CDR3 residues: CASSAARQGNNEKLFF. The CDR3, as DNA: TGTGCCAGCAGCGCCGCAAGACAGGGGAATAATGAAAAACTGTTTTTT. Full variable domain (rest looked up from reference TRBV5-4 and TRBJ1-4): ETGVTQSPTHLIKTRGQQVTLRCSSQSGHNTVSWYQQALGQGPQFIFQYYREEENGRGNFPPRFSGLQFPNYSSELNVNALELDDSALYLCASSAARQGNNEKLFFGSGTQLSVL.

This clone was counted once. The chain recombines TRBV27 with TRBJ1-3; a weak D match, TRBD1 (5 bases). CDR3 size: 14 residues. Trimming cost V 2 bases and J 8 bases, with 13 bases left between them. CDR1 is MNHEY, CDR2 SMNVEV, per germline (reference sequence). The CDR3: CASSLSRDGDTIYF. As DNA, the CDR3 is TGTGCCAGCAGTTTAAGCAGGGATGGGGACACCATATATTTT.

The CDR3 sequence is CASSLSARDFYEQYF. CDR3 sequence (DNA): TGTGCCAGCAGTTTATCTGCGCGGGACTTCTACGAGCAGTACTTC. This chain connects TRBV27 to TRBJ2-7; possible D gene TRBD2, 6 bases. V was cut by 0 bases and J by 3 bases, with 12 bases left in between. The germline V gene encodes CDR1 MNHEY and CDR2 SMNVEV (reference sequence). There are 15 residues in the CDR3.

The rearrangement links TRBV5-1 to TRBJ2-2; 9 nucleotides match TRBD1. Per the germline V gene, CDR1 is SGHRS and CDR2 is YFSETQ. This CDR3 is 17 amino acids long. Losses at the gene ends were 2 bases for V and 1 base for J; bases not matched to a gene: 6. The DNA of the CDR3 is TGCGCCAGCAGCTTCCCCCCGGGACAGGGGAACACCGGGGAGCTGTTTTTT. Amino acid sequence: CASSFPPGQGNTGELFF.

The gene calls are TRBV4-3 and TRBJ1-1, with D maybe TRBD1 (5 bases). Germline V gene lookup returns CDR1 LGHNA and CDR2 YSLEER. Deletions cut 0 bases from V and 4 bases from J, with 15 bases between. The CDR3 runs to 16 residues. CDR3 sequence reads: CASSQDRGVRSTEAFF. The CDR3 DNA sequence: TGCGCCAGCAGCCAAGATCGGGGGGTACGGAGCACTGAAGCTTTCTTT.

The chain combines TRBV2 with TRBJ2-1, with TRBD2 matching over 7 bases. Germline V lookup: CDR1 SNHLY, CDR2 FYNNEI. J lost 14 bases, V lost 10 bases, and 23 bases had no gene match. This CDR3 has 15 amino acids. CDR3 region: CATLTPLGGTGVKFF. CDR3 coding DNA: TGTGCCACCTTAACCCCCCTGGGGGGGACCGGTGTTAAGTTCTTC.

The chain is built from TRBV19 and TRBJ2-7, with 7 bases matching TRBD2. Germline CDR1 LNHDA, CDR2 SQIVND (reference sequence). This CDR3 has 14 amino acids. V dropped 3 bases and J dropped 3; count of bases not matched to a gene: 5. The CDR3 DNA is TGTGCCAGTAGTATCACTCAGCGGGACTACGAGCAGTACTTC. Translation: CASSITQRDYEQYF. The full variable domain, its missing parts supplied by reference TRBV19 and TRBJ2-7, is DGGITQSPKYLFRKEGQNVTLSCEQNLNHDAMYWYRQDPGQGLRLIYYSQIVNDFQKGDIAEGYSVSREKKESFPLTVTSAQKNPTAFYLCASSITQRDYEQYFGPGTRLTVT.

In this sample, this clone turned up a few times. This rearrangement joins TRBV5-6 to TRBJ1-4, with no clear D. The V gene lost 2 bases and the J gene lost 4 bases, with 9 bases spanning the gap. The germline V gene has CDR1 SGHDT and CDR2 YYEEEE. The CDR3 covers 14 residues. Here the CDR3 DNA reads TGTGCCAGCAGCTTTTGGATCCATAATGAAAAACTGTTTTTT. Translation: CASSFWIHNEKLFF.

The CDR3 sequence is CASRDRRNSPLHF. The CDR3 nucleotides are TGTGCCAGCAGGGACAGAAGAAATTCACCCCTCCACTTT. This chain uses TRBV2 with TRBJ1-6; D might be TRBD1 (6 bases). This CDR3 has 13 amino acids. V lost 6 bases to trimming and J lost 7 bases, with 10 bases between them. Germline CDR1 and CDR2: SNHLY and FYNNEI. The full variable domain, in which reference TRBV2 and TRBJ1-6 provide the parts outside the CDR3, is EPEVTQTPSHQVTQMGQEVILRCVPISNHLYFYWYRQILGQKVEFLVSFYNNEISEKSEIFDDQFSVERPDGSNFTLKIRSTKLEDSAMYFCASRDRRNSPLHFGNGTRLTVT.

This clone occurred a few times. The V and J genes are TRBV7-3 and TRBJ2-5; D gene uncertain. Looked up from germline, CDR1 is SGHTA and CDR2 is FQGTGA. Trimming shortened V by 1 base and J by 4 bases, and 7 bases separated the two germline ends. There are 13 residues in the CDR3. CDR3 region: CASSLMGRETQYF. In DNA, the CDR3 is TGTGCCAGCAGCTTAATGGGCCGAGAGACCCAGTACTTC.

The chain links TRBV30 to TRBJ2-7; no clear D gene. The CDR3 is 15 residues long. CDR1 is GTSNPN and CDR2 is SVGIG in the germline V gene (reference sequence). Trimming took 0 bases from V and 0 from J, leaving 12 bases between them. CDR3 amino acids: CAWSVLPGPSYEQYF. CDR3 in DNA: TGTGCCTGGAGTGTACTTCCGGGTCCCTCCTACGAGCAGTACTTC.

About this clone itself: It may be a read error: a sequence one base away is much more abundant. The V and J genes are TRBV28 and TRBJ2-2, with D hard to call. CDR1 is MDHEN and CDR2 is SYDVKM in the germline V gene. The V gene lost 4 bases and the J gene lost 4 bases, with 1 base spanning the gap. This CDR3 has 11 amino acids. CDR3 DNA sequence: TGTGCCAGCAGTTCCACCGGGGAGCTGTTTTTT. It translates to CASSSTGELFF.

The gene calls are TRBV29-1 and TRBJ2-1; 10 nucleotides align to TRBD2. The CDR3 is made up of 15 amino acids. Germline assignment: CDR1 SQVTM and CDR2 ANQGSEA. With 6 bases clipped from V and 10 bases from J, the junction kept 15 bases outside the gene matches. The CDR3 DNA reads as TGCAGCGTCACAGTAAGGACTAGCGGAATCAAGGAGCAGTTCTTC. Translating it yields CSVTVRTSGIKEQFF.

This clone was seen more than once but under ten times. The chain combines TRBV5-1 with TRBJ1-1; no reliable D call. Between the trimmed V and J ends, which lost 2 bases and 0 bases, there was a span of 11 bases. Per germline, CDR1 SGHRS and CDR2 YFSETQ. This CDR3 is built from 15 residues. CDR3 DNA sequence: TGCGCCAGCAGCTTTATTCAGGCCATGAACACTGAAGCTTTCTTT. Amino acids: CASSFIQAMNTEAFF.

A remark on this clone: Other nucleotide sequences in the sample specify the same CDR3. The genes are TRBV27 and TRBJ2-7; 10 bases fit TRBD1. Germline CDR1 reads MNHEY; CDR2 reads SMNVEV (reference sequence). This CDR3 is built from 14 residues. V trimming: 3 bases; J trimming: 4 bases; junction bases outside the gene matches: 3. DNA of the CDR3: TGTGCCAGCAGTTTGGGGGACAGGGGTTACGAGCAGTACTTC. This gives the protein CASSLGDRGYEQYF.